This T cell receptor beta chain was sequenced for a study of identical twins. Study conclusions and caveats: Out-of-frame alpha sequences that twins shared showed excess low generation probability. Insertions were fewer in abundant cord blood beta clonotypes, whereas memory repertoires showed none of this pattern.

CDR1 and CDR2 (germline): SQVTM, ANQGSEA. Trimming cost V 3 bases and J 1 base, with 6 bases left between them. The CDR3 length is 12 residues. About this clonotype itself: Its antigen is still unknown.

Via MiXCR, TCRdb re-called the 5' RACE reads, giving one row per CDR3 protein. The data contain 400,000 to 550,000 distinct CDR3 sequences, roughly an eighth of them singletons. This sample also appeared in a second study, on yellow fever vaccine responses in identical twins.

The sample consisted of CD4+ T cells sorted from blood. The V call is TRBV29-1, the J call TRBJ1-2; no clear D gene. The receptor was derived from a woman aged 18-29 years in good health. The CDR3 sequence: CSVDLGNYGYTF. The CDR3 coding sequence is TGCAGCGTTGATTTGGGTAACTATGGCTACACCTTC.